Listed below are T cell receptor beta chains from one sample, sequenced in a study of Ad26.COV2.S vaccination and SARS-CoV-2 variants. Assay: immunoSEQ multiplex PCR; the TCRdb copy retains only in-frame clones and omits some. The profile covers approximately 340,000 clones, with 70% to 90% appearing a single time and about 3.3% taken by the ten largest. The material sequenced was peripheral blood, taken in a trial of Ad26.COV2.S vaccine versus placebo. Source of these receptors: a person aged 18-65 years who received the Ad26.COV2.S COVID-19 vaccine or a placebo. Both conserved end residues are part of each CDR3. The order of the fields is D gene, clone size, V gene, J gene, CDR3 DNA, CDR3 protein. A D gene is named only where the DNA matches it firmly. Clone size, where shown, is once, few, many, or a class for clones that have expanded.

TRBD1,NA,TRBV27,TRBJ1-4,TGTGCCAGCAGTCCCCTATTAGACAGGGGGGTGAAGGCTAATGAAAAACTGTTTTTT,CASSPLLDRGVKANEKLFF
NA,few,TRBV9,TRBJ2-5,TGTGCCAGCAGCGTTGGGGCGTGGGGGGAGACCCAGTACTTC,CASSVGAWGETQYF
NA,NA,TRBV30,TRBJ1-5,TGTGCCTGGAGTGGGACGGGCAATCAGCCCCAGCATTTT,CAWSGTGNQPQHF
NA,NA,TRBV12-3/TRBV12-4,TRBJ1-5,TGTGCCAGCAGTTTTACAGAGGGGCAGCCCCAGCATTTT,CASSFTEGQPQHF
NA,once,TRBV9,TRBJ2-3,TGTGCCAGCAGCCGGACTCCGTTGCTGGGCACAGATACGCAGTATTTT,CASSRTPLLGTDTQYF
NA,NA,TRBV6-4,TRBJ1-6,TGTGCCAGCAGTGAAGGGGCCAATTCACCCCTCCACTTT,CASSEGANSPLHF
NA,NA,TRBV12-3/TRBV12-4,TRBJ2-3,TGTGCCAGCAGTTTCTCGGGCACAGATACGCAGTATTTT,CASSFSGTDTQYF
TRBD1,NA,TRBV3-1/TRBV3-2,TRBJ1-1,TGTGCCAGCAGCCAAGGGGACAGGGGGGTCGGTGAAGCTTTCTTT,CASSQGDRGVGEAFF
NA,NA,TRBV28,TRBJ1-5,TGTGCCAGCAGCGCGCTTGGGTGGTTTAATCAGCCCCAGCATTTT,CASSALGWFNQPQHF
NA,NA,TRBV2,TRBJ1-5,TGTGCCAGCAGCGGGACCCTCACCTTAGGCCAGCCCCAGCATTTT,CASSGTLTLGQPQHF
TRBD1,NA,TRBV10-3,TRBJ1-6,TGTGCCATCAGTGAGACGGTGCCAGGGGGCCTCAATTCACCCCTCCACTTT,CAISETVPGGLNSPLHF
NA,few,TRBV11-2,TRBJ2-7,TGTGCCAGCAGCTTTTTCCTGACAGGTCTAGGCGAGCAGTACTTC,CASSFFLTGLGEQYF
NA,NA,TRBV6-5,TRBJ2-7,TGTGCCAGCAGGCCAAGCTCCTACGAGCAGTACTTC,CASRPSSYEQYF
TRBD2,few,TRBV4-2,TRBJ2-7,TGTGCCAGCAGCCAAGGGGGACTAGCGGTTGCAGTCGAGCAGTACTTC,CASSQGGLAVAVEQYF
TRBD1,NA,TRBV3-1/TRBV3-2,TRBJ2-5,TGTGCCAGCAGCCGACAGGGGGAGGAGACCCAGTACTTC,CASSRQGEETQYF
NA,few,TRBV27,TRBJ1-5,TGTGCCAGCAGCCGAACTCACAGGGATGGGCAGCCCCAGCATTTT,CASSRTHRDGQPQHF
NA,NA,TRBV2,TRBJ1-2,TGTGCCAGCAATACAGGGTACTATGGCTACACCTTC,CASNTGYYGYTF
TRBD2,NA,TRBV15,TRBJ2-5,TGTGCCACCAGCAGAGCTGAGCGGGGGGCCGAGACCCAGTACTTC,CATSRAERGAETQYF
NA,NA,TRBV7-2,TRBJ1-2,TGTGCCAGCAGCCCGTGGCTCGACGGGGGACATAACTATGGCTACACCTTC,CASSPWLDGGHNYGYTF
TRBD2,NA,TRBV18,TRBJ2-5,TGTGCCAGCTCACCAGATCCAGCGGGAGGAGGAAAGACCCAGTACTTC,CASSPDPAGGGKTQYF
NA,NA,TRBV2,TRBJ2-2,TGTGCCAGCACCGGGGAGCGGCCGGGCACCGGGGAGCTGTTTTTT,CASTGERPGTGELFF
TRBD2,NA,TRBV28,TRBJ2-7,TGTGCCAGCAGTGCAACTAGCGTAATTTTTCCGCTCGACGGGTACTTC,CASSATSVIFPLDGYF
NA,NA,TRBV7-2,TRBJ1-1,TGTGCCAGCAGCTTAGTTGTCAGGGGAACTGAAGCTTTCTTT,CASSLVVRGTEAFF
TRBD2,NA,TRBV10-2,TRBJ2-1,TGCGCCAGCAGTGGACTAGCGGGATCCTACAATGAGCAGTTCTTC,CASSGLAGSYNEQFF
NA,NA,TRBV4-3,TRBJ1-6,TGCGCCAGCAGCCAAGATTTGGGCAGGGAGTGGTCACCCCTCCACTTT,CASSQDLGREWSPLHF
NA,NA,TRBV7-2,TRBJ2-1,TGTGCCAGCAGCTTAGGCCTGGCCGGGACCGCGGGGAAGTTCTTC,CASSLGLAGTAGKFF
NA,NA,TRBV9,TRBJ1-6,TGTGCCAGCAGCGTAGAGGAGACCGTGGGGCCCCTCCACTTT,CASSVEETVGPLHF
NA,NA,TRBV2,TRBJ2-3,TGTGCCAGCAGTCGGCAGGGGGGCTCAGATACGCAGTATTTT,CASSRQGGSDTQYF
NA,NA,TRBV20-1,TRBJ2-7,TGCAGTGCTAGGTGGGCGGCGGAGCAGTACTTC,CSARWAAEQYF
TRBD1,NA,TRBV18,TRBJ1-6,TGTGCCAGCTCACCACAAGGACAGGCGAATTCACCCCTCCACTTT,CASSPQGQANSPLHF
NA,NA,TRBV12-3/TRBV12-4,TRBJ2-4,TGTGCCAGCAGTACCACAGGGAGGACCATTCAGTACTTC,CASSTTGRTIQYF
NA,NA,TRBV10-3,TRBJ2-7,TGTGCCATCAGTGAGTCTGGATACGAGCAGTACTTC,CAISESGYEQYF
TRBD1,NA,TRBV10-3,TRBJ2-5,TGTGCCATCAGTGACATCTCGGCAGGGGGTAAAGAGACCCAGTACTTC,CAISDISAGGKETQYF
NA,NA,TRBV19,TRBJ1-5,TGTGCCAGTAGTATTTCTCAGCGCAGGGGTGTCCCTAATCAGCCCCAGCATTTT,CASSISQRRGVPNQPQHF
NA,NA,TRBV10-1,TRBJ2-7,TGCGCCAGCAGTGATCCGCAGCAGGGGCTCTACGAGCAGTACTTC,CASSDPQQGLYEQYF
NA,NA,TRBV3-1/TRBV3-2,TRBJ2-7,TGTGCCAGCAGCCAAGAGGGCTACGAGCAGTACTTC,CASSQEGYEQYF
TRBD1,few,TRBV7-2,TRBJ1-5,TGTGCCAGCAGCTTAGTGGGTCAGGGGGGCAATCAGCCCCAGCATTTT,CASSLVGQGGNQPQHF
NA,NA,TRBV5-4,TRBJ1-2,TGTGCCAGCAGCTCCCGGGACCGCCTAATAAATGGCTACACCTTC,CASSSRDRLINGYTF
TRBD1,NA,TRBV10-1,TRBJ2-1,TGCGCCAGCAGTGATCAAGGACAGGCGACCCTCAATGAGCAGTTCTTC,CASSDQGQATLNEQFF
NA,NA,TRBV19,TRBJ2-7,TGTGCCAGTAGTATTGCAGGGGCAGGCTACGAGCAGTACTTC,CASSIAGAGYEQYF
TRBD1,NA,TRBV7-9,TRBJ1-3,TGTGCCAGCAGCTCACGACAGGGATCAGGAAACACCATATATTTT,CASSSRQGSGNTIYF
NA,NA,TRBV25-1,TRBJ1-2,TGTGCCAGCAGTGAATACGGGGTTGGCGGCTACACCTTC,CASSEYGVGGYTF
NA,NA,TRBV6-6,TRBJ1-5,TGTGCCAGCAGTTACCTGCCGGGGGTGCCCGGGGAGCCCCAGCATTTT,CASSYLPGVPGEPQHF